This TCR beta chain was sequenced for a study of regulatory T cells in long-lasting Graves disease. Arm-PCR of CDR3 regions with iRepertoire HTBI primers generated TCR beta libraries. One entry per CDR3 protein results from TCRdb running MiXCR on the multiplex PCR reads. The repertoire holds hundreds of thousands of distinct CDR3 sequences, with roughly 15% as singletons. As to time point: newly diagnosed GD, antithyroid drugs for less than 3 months. PBMC RNA was the source of the TCR library. This CDR3 spans 14 amino acids. Trimming stripped 3 bases from V and 2 bases from J, with 10 bases between. Germline V gene data show CDR1 as MNHEY and CDR2 as SMNVEV (reference sequence). This clonotype showed up many times. These data were also filed under a second study, of T cells in Graves' hyperthyroidism and ophthalmopathy. That work adds: A model built on 13 V-J features separated ophthalmopathy from stable hyperthyroidism.

The receptor was isolated from a woman under 40 with Graves disease. The genes are TRBV27 and TRBJ1-2, with D uncertain. This material consisted of peripheral blood mononuclear cells (PBMCs), taken at new diagnosis, from a patient treated with antithyroid drugs. CDR3 nucleotide sequence: TGTGCCAGCAGTTTTTCATGGGTAAACTATGGCTACACCTTC. It encodes CASSFSWVNYGYTF.